One sample yielded the 20 T cell receptor beta chains listed below, sequenced in a study of blood T cell repertoires in COVID-19. The protocol was immunoSEQ multiplex PCR, while the TCRdb copy is restricted to in-frame clones and leaves out a portion. The profile covers about 130,000 clones, with about 76% appearing a single time and about a fifth taken by the ten largest. Sequencing was performed on peripheral blood. The receptor source for this set is a man aged 80 or over with acute or convalescent COVID-19.

The rearrangement joins TRBV10-3 to TRBJ2-2; 14 nucleotides match TRBD2. J gave up 2 bases and V 3 bases, and 2 bases lay outside the gene matches. In germline, CDR1 is ENHRY, CDR2 SYGVKD. The CDR3 is made up of 17 amino acids. CDR3 sequence reads: CAISDGLAGGNTGELFF. The CDR3 DNA reads as TGTGCCATCAGTGATGGACTAGCGGGGGGAAACACCGGGGAGCTGTTTTTT.

The chain links TRBV30 to TRBJ1-1, with TRBD1 matching over 7 bases. Germline V gene data show CDR1 as GTSNPN and CDR2 as SVGIG (reference sequence). J lost 10 bases, V lost 7 bases, and 9 bases had no gene match. The CDR3 spans 11 residues. The CDR3 here is CAYRTGVRAFF. Written as DNA, the CDR3 is TGTGCCTACCGAACAGGGGTAAGAGCTTTCTTT. The full variable domain, rest sourced from reference TRBV30 and TRBJ1-1, is SQTIHQWPATLVQPVGSPLSLECTVEGTSNPNLYWYRQAAGRGLQLLFYSVGIGQISSEVPQNLSASRPQDRQFILSSKKLLLSDSGFYLCAYRTGVRAFFGQGTRLTVV.

The V call is TRBV27, the J call TRBJ1-6; a weak D match, TRBD1 (5 bases). The CDR3 spans 18 residues. V dropped 6 bases and J dropped 5 bases, with 23 bases sitting between them. Germline CDR1 is MNHEY and CDR2 is SMNVEV (reference sequence). The CDR3 protein is CASSFDRAGYNNNSPLHF. CDR3 coding DNA: TGTGCCAGCAGCTTCGATAGGGCAGGGTATAATAATAATTCACCCCTCCACTTT.

The chain links TRBV9 to TRBJ2-7; a weak D match, TRBD1 (6 bases). The V gene's germline CDR1 is SGDLS and CDR2 YYNGEE. This CDR3 has 15 residues. The V gene lost 0 bases and the J gene lost 4 bases, with 14 bases spanning the gap. The CDR3 loop is CASSVDEGVGYEQYF. The CDR3 DNA reads as TGTGCCAGCAGCGTAGACGAGGGGGTGGGATACGAGCAGTACTTC.

The rearrangement uses TRBV30 and TRBJ2-3, with TRBD2 as a possible D gene (6 bases). Trimming pared 1 base from V and 3 bases from J, leaving 11 bases between. The CDR3 runs 14 residues. Germline lookup yields CDR1 GTSNPN and CDR2 SVGIG (reference sequence). CDR3 nucleotides: TGTGCCTGGAGTGGGCGGGGTCGGACAGATACGCAGTATTTT. This encodes CAWSGRGRTDTQYF.

The chain links TRBV7-2 to TRBJ2-3; a weak D match, TRBD1 (5 bases). The CDR3 has 13 residues. Germline-derived CDR1 and CDR2 are SGHTA and FQGNSA. The V gene lost 3 bases and the J gene lost 4 bases, with 8 bases spanning the gap. The CDR3 nucleotides are TGTGCCAGCAGCTTTAGGGGATCAGATACGCAGTATTTT. It translates to CASSFRGSDTQYF.

The rearrangement uses TRBV11-3 and TRBJ2-5; D gene ambiguous. The germline CDR1 and CDR2 sequences are SGHNT and YENEEA. This CDR3 is 13 amino acids long. Trimming removed 2 bases from V and 5 bases from J, with 9 bases in between. The CDR3 region has the DNA TGTGCCAGCAGCTTATTTTCTCAGGAGACCCAGTACTTC. Amino acids: CASSLFSQETQYF.

The chain couples TRBV28 to TRBJ1-4; 8 bases are a match to TRBD1. V was pared by 5 bases and J by 2 bases, with 10 bases of the junction left unmatched. Germline loops: CDR1 MDHEN, CDR2 SYDVKM. This CDR3 is built from 17 residues. The CDR3 sequence: CASSPLDRGWTNEKLFF. The CDR3 coding sequence is TGTGCCAGCAGTCCATTAGACAGGGGTTGGACTAATGAAAAACTGTTTTTT.

This chain connects TRBV5-1 to TRBJ2-3; TRBD2 matches 11 bases. This CDR3 contains 14 residues. Trimming took 5 bases from V and 2 from J; bases not matched to a gene: 1. Germline V gene data show CDR1 as SGHRS and CDR2 as YFSETQ. CDR3 region: CASRLAGATDTQYF. In nucleotides, the CDR3 is TGCGCCAGCAGACTAGCGGGGGCCACAGATACGCAGTATTTT.

The chain uses TRBV21-1 and TRBJ2-7; TRBD2, as called in the table, went unchecked against the DNA. TRBV21-1 constitutes a pseudogene. CDR3 length: 13 amino acids. In DNA form, the CDR3 reads TGTGCCAGCAGCAATCCCGGAGACTACGAGCAGTACTTC. Translation: CASSNPGDYEQYF.

The genes are TRBV19 and TRBJ1-1; D not resolved. This CDR3 region has 14 residues. The V end lost 5 bases, the J end lost 0 bases, and 10 bases lay between the germline ends. Germline V lookup: CDR1 LNHDA, CDR2 SQIVND (reference sequence). The DNA of the CDR3 is TGTGCCAGTAGTGACAAGATAATGAACACTGAAGCTTTCTTT. Protein sequence: CASSDKIMNTEAFF.

V and J are TRBV12-1 and TRBJ2-7; the table's D call of TRBD1 was not tested on the DNA. TRBV12-1 is termed a pseudogene. The CDR3 consists of 10 residues. In DNA form, the CDR3 reads TGTGCCAGCAGCTTAAGGGACAGGGCCTTC. Translating it yields CASSLRDRAF.

The genes are TRBV24-1 and TRBJ1-2, with 7 nucleotides matching TRBD1. V trimming: 7 bases; J trimming: 3 bases; junction bases outside the gene matches: 10. Germline V gives CDR1 KGHDR, CDR2 SFDVKD. This CDR3 spans 15 amino acids. The CDR3 protein is CATRETGVNYYGYTF. Written as DNA, the CDR3 is TGTGCCACCAGAGAAACAGGGGTGAACTACTATGGCTACACCTTC.

About this clone: One end of the junction fails to match germline, which may point to a read error. J is TRBJ2-3 and V is TRBV27; 12 bases are shared with TRBD1. The CDR3 extends over 16 amino acids. Looked up from germline, CDR1 is MNHEY and CDR2 is SMNVEV (reference sequence). The CDR3 loop reads CASSVSGTGGGHTQYF. As DNA, the CDR3 is TGTGCCAGCAGTGTATCTGGGACAGGGGGCGGTCATACGCAGTATTTT.

The V and J genes are TRBV6-5 and TRBJ2-6, with a tentative D call TRBD1 (5 bases). Per the germline V gene, CDR1 is MNHEY and CDR2 is SVGAGI. The CDR3 sequence is 15 residues long. Trimming shortened V by 7 bases and J by 0 bases, and 10 bases separated the two germline ends. The CDR3 DNA follows: TGTGCCAGCAAGGGGATGGGCTCTGGGGCCAACGTCCTGACTTTC. Translating it yields CASKGMGSGANVLTF.

This chain links TRBV5-1 with TRBJ1-5; 9 bases are a match to TRBD1. The V segment lost 4 bases and the J segment 2 bases; nucleotides outside the gene matches: 4. The CDR3 totals 15 residues. The germline gives CDR1 SGHRS, CDR2 YFSETQ. This CDR3 is CASSPQGAGNQPQHF. The CDR3 DNA reads TGCGCCAGCAGCCCACAGGGGGCTGGCAATCAGCCCCAGCATTTT.

In its sample, this clone was seen once. The chain combines TRBV19 with TRBJ2-3, with TRBD2 as a possible D gene (5 bases). The germline CDR1 and CDR2 sequences are LNHDA and SQIVND (reference sequence). The CDR3 consists of 14 residues. The V gene lost 6 bases and the J gene lost 2 bases, with 12 bases spanning the gap. The CDR3 loop reads CASRFPGNTDTQYF. The CDR3 region has the DNA TGTGCCAGTAGGTTCCCCGGGAACACAGATACGCAGTATTTT.

The genes are TRBV5-5 and TRBJ2-3; 8 bases are a match to TRBD2. This CDR3 is 16 amino acids long. Germline lookup yields CDR1 SGHKS and CDR2 YYEKEE (reference sequence). The junction had 8 bases not matched to a gene; V was cut back by 4 bases and J by 1 base. CDR3 region: CASSRGPTSGTDTQYF. The CDR3 region has the DNA TGTGCCAGCAGCCGGGGACCGACTAGCGGCACAGATACGCAGTATTTT.

The chain has TRBV27 and TRBJ1-4, with D uncertain. In germline, CDR1 is MNHEY, CDR2 SMNVEV (reference sequence). Trimming took 6 bases from V and 0 from J, leaving 11 bases between them. The CDR3 consists of 15 residues. The DNA of the CDR3 is TGTGCCAGCAGACTTCTCCTCGCAACTAATGAAAAACTGTTTTTT. Translating it yields CASRLLLATNEKLFF.

The rearrangement links TRBV5-4 to TRBJ2-7; 7 nucleotides agree with TRBD1. The CDR3 is 15 residues long. The germline CDR1 and CDR2 sequences are SGHNT and YYREEE (reference sequence). The trim removed 0 bases at V and 3 bases at J, leaving 6 bases unmatched. The CDR3 DNA reads as TGTGCCAGCAGCTTGGATTCAGGGGGACACTACGAGCAGTACTTC. Translating gives CASSLDSGGHYEQYF.